What follows is one T cell receptor beta chain and its context. The antigen is unknown. These data belong to a study of OX40 agonist ivuxolimab in advanced cancers. Libraries were prepared by immunoSEQ multiplex PCR; TCRdb keeps only in-frame clonotypes and omits some of them. The table records some 66,000 clones, approximately 81% of them present only once. The CDR3 contains 16 residues. In germline, CDR1 is SGHAT, CDR2 FQNNGV. With 5 bases removed from V and 5 bases from J, the gap between germline ends came to 19 bases. Study observations and caveats: CD8+ T cells were the subset that, on average, had more expanded clones than CD4+.

Specimen: CD4+ or CD8+ T cells sorted from blood, collected in a trial of the OX40 agonist ivuxolimab. The source of this sequence is an adult with an advanced solid tumor such as melanoma, head and neck, liver or kidney cancer. The gene calls are TRBV11-2 and TRBJ2-1; no clear D gene. The CDR3 region has the DNA TGTGCCAGCAGCCTCGGACCTTCTTCTGGGAACAATGAGCAGTTCTTC. Amino acids: CASSLGPSSGNNEQFF.